This T cell receptor (beta chain) stems from a study of cytomegalovirus exposure and HLA in healthy donors. Study-wide findings and caveats: In a later analysis, TCR association rates varied by HLA locus: DRB1 most, HLA-C fewest. Excluded: some indistinguishable V segments such as TRBV6-2 and TRBV6-3.

About this clone: Its target is unknown.

V was pared by 0 bases and J by 9 bases, with 10 bases between. CDR3 length: 13 residues. The germline V gene has CDR1 SGHRS and CDR2 YFSETQ. PCR employed 60 Vbeta and 13 Jbeta primers. Repertoires were generated with immunoSEQ multiplex PCR, while TCRdb's copy carries only in-frame clones and drops some. Counted here are around 170,000 clones, about 81% occurring once; the ten biggest clones make up 0.7% to 0.95%. The rearrangement uses TRBV5-1 and TRBJ1-5; TRBD1 might be the D (6 bases). This clonotype originated in a woman aged 18 to 35 in good health and CMV-seronegative. Sequencing input: PBMCs. Written as DNA, the CDR3 is TGCGCCAGCAGCTTGGATACAGGGTGGCCCCAGCATTTT. Translating gives CASSLDTGWPQHF.